The 22 T cell receptor beta chains given below trace back to one sample, sequenced in a study of T-cell reconstitution after alpha-beta-depleted transplantation in children. Preparing the TCRbeta library involved the use of unique molecular identifiers. TCRdb analysed the PCR reads with MiXCR anew, one entry per CDR3 protein. The sample carries about 410,000 distinct CDR3 sequences, around 21% recorded once. The sample consisted of PBMCs from the stem cell graft donor, taken from the stem cell graft. The receptors come from a human donor who donated a stem cell graft to a child with acute myeloid leukemia.

Only a few counts were recorded for this clonotype. The CDR3 DNA is TGTGCCAGCAGCCAAGCGGACAGGACAAACACTGAAGCTTTCTTT. This gives the protein CASSQADRTNTEAFF. This chain connects TRBV4-2 to TRBJ1-1, with 7 bases lining up with TRBD1. V dropped 1 base and J dropped 2; count of bases not matched to a gene: 4. Germline V CDR1 and CDR2: LGHNA, YNFKEQ. The CDR3 is made up of 15 amino acids.

This clonotype was seen a handful of times. V usage is TRBV20-1 and J usage is TRBJ2-7, with 10 positions matching TRBD2. The CDR3 has 14 amino acids. After removal of 6 bases from V and 0 bases from J, the junction contained 5 bases not matched to a gene. The V gene's germline CDR1 is DFQATT and CDR2 SNEGSKA (reference sequence). This CDR3 is CSAHGLAVSYEQYF. The CDR3 DNA is TGCAGTGCACATGGACTAGCGGTCTCCTACGAGCAGTACTTC.

The chain is built from TRBV20-1 and TRBJ2-3; TRBD2 matches at 14 bases. Germline loops: CDR1 DFQATT, CDR2 SNEGSKA (reference sequence). The CDR3 spans 13 residues. The V segment lost 8 bases and the J segment 5 bases; nucleotides outside the gene matches: 3. The CDR3 DNA is TGCAGTTCCGGGACTAGCGGGAGAGATACGCAGTATTTT. As protein: CSSGTSGRDTQYF.

This clonotype was found many times. The V and J genes are TRBV28 and TRBJ2-2; 9 bases are shared with TRBD2. This CDR3 is 16 amino acids long. Trimming removed 5 bases from V and 2 bases from J; junction bases left unmatched: 6. Germline values: CDR1 MDHEN, CDR2 SYDVKM. The CDR3 nucleotides are TGTGCCAGCAGTGATCCTAGCGGGGACAACACCGGGGAGCTGTTTTTT. It is translated as CASSDPSGDNTGELFF.

The chain joins TRBV12-1 to TRBJ2-7. TRBV12-1 is noted as a pseudogene. The CDR3 is 15 residues long. CDR3 nucleotide sequence: TGTGCCAGCAGCTCACTTCATCTGGTAGGACACGAGCAGTACTTC. This codes for CASSSLHLVGHEQYF.

This clonotype showed up many times. The chain uses TRBV4-2 and TRBJ2-1; 13 nucleotides match TRBD2. CDR1 is LGHNA and CDR2 is YNFKEQ in the germline V gene. The V gene end was trimmed by 1 base and the J gene end by 4 bases; junction bases not matched to a gene: 13. CDR3 length: 20 residues. The CDR3 DNA follows: TGTGCCAGCAGCCAAGGTGGAAGACTAGCGGGAGGTGCGGGATACAATGAGCAGTTCTTC. It translates to CASSQGGRLAGGAGYNEQFF.

This clonotype was seen repeatedly, ten times or more. The rearrangement links TRBV28 to TRBJ2-7; 7 bases fit TRBD1. Trimming at V came to 6 bases and at J to 3 bases, leaving 11 bases not matched to a gene. This CDR3 region has 15 residues. CDR1 is MDHEN, CDR2 SYDVKM, per germline. This CDR3 is CASSQDRSAIYEQYF. The CDR3 nucleotides read TGTGCCAGCAGCCAGGACAGGTCAGCAATCTACGAGCAGTACTTC. The whole variable domain, filled in from reference TRBV28 and TRBJ2-7, reads DVKVTQSSRYLVKRTGEKVFLECVQDMDHENMFWYRQDPGLGLRLIYFSYDVKMKEKGDIPEGYSVSREKKERFSLILESASTNQTSMYLCASSQDRSAIYEQYFGPGTRLTVT.

A few counts support this clonotype. This rearrangement joins TRBV25-1 to TRBJ2-7, with D possibly called TRBD1 or TRBD2 (5 bases each). The CDR3 is 15 residues long. The V and J ends lost 3 bases and 5 bases respectively, with 17 bases between them. Germline CDR1 and CDR2: MGHDK and SYGVNS. The CDR3 region is CASSDPGRGRDEQYF. CDR3 in DNA: TGTGCCAGCAGTGATCCAGGACGGGGACGGGACGAGCAGTACTTC.

This clonotype was seen a handful of times. The V and J genes are TRBV5-5 and TRBJ1-5; D ambiguous. This CDR3 region has 14 residues. Trimming stripped 0 bases from V and 7 bases from J, with 11 bases between. Germline-derived CDR1 and CDR2 are SGHKS and YYEKEE (reference sequence). The CDR3 reads CASSLEGSGQPQHF. DNA for the CDR3: TGTGCCAGCAGCTTGGAAGGGAGTGGGCAGCCCCAGCATTTT.

The table lists this clonotype with many counts. The V and J genes are TRBV4-2 and TRBJ2-1; 10 bases line up with TRBD2. CDR3 length equals 15 residues. Germline V gene data show CDR1 as LGHNA and CDR2 as YNFKEQ. Trimming removed 1 base from V and 7 bases from J; junction bases left unmatched: 4. DNA of the CDR3: TGTGCCAGCAGCCAAGCTAGCGGGAGAGGGAATGAGCAGTTCTTC. Its translation: CASSQASGRGNEQFF.

This clonotype has just a few counts. The chain has TRBV7-3 and TRBJ2-3; 13 nucleotides align to TRBD2. The germline V gene encodes CDR1 SGHTA and CDR2 FQGTGA. The ends lost 2 bases at V and 14 bases at J; junction bases unmatched: 13. The CDR3 covers 16 residues. DNA for the CDR3: TGTGCCAGCAGCTTAGACACGTTGACTAGCGGGAGGACGAGGTATTTT. Translating it yields CASSLDTLTSGRTRYF.

The chain combines TRBV7-9 with TRBJ1-1, with 10 bases lining up with TRBD1. This CDR3 region has 13 residues. The germline V gene encodes CDR1 SEHNR and CDR2 FQNEAQ (reference sequence). Unmatched junction bases numbered 6, after V lost 10 bases and J lost 4 bases. CDR3 nucleotides: TGTGCCATTGCCGGGACAGGGGTCACTGAAGCTTTCTTT. It translates to CAIAGTGVTEAFF. The full variable domain, completed using reference TRBV7-9 and TRBJ1-1, is DTGVSQNPRHKITKRGQNVTFRCDPISEHNRLYWYRQTLGQGPEFLTYFQNEAQLEKSRLLSDRFSAERPKGSFSTLEIQRTEQGDSAMYLCAIAGTGVTEAFFGQGTRLTVV.

The chain uses TRBV20-1 and TRBJ1-2; 7 bases line up with TRBD1. Germline loops: CDR1 DFQATT, CDR2 SNEGSKA (reference sequence). V gave up 1 base and J gave up 4 bases; unmatched junction bases: 3. The CDR3 extends over 13 amino acids. The CDR3 is CSARADRVYGYTF. CDR3 DNA: TGCAGTGCTAGAGCTGACAGGGTCTATGGCTACACCTTC.

This clonotype has a handful of counts. V and J are TRBV25-1 and TRBJ2-1, with D unclear. The CDR3 is 12 residues long. V shed 2 bases and J shed 8 bases, with 7 bases lying between them. The germline gives CDR1 MGHDK, CDR2 SYGVNS. CDR3 amino acids: CASSELGDEQFF. CDR3 nucleotides: TGTGCCAGCAGTGAACTCGGCGATGAGCAGTTCTTC.

A few counts support this clonotype. Here the CDR3 reads CASSELQGPSYNSPLHF. The DNA for the CDR3 is TGTGCCAGCAGTGAATTACAGGGGCCATCCTATAATTCACCCCTCCACTTT. The chain has TRBV25-1 and TRBJ1-6; 7 nucleotides align to TRBD1. The length of the CDR3 is 17 residues. CDR1 and CDR2 (germline): MGHDK, SYGVNS. V shed 1 base, J shed 1 base, and the junction held 4 bases outside the gene matches. The whole variable domain, filled in from reference TRBV25-1 and TRBJ1-6, reads EADIYQTPRYLVIGTGKKITLECSQTMGHDKMYWYQQDPGMELHLIHYSYGVNSTEKGDLSSESTVSRIRTEHFPLTLESARPSHTSQYLCASSELQGPSYNSPLHFGNGTRLTVT.

The chain carries TRBV18 and TRBJ2-5, with a possible D match to TRBD1 (6 bases). The germline gives CDR1 KGHSH, CDR2 LQKENI. The CDR3 spans 13 residues. The V and J ends lost 8 bases and 7 bases respectively, with 17 bases between them. The chain's CDR3 is CASDQQGEGTQYF. The CDR3 DNA reads TGTGCCAGCGACCAACAGGGAGAGGGGACCCAGTACTTC.

There are a few counts of this clonotype. This chain uses TRBV20-1 with TRBJ2-5, with D perhaps TRBD2 (7 bases). The CDR3 spans 13 residues. Per germline, CDR1 DFQATT and CDR2 SNEGSKA (reference sequence). V was clipped by 5 bases and J by 4 bases, with 14 bases between them. CDR3 nucleotides: TGCAGTGCTGGGGGGGGCGCGGGAGAGACCCAGTACTTC. Translating it yields CSAGGGAGETQYF.

V usage is TRBV20-1 and J usage is TRBJ1-6; maybe TRBD1 (5 bases). Between the trimmed V and J ends, which lost 2 bases and 5 bases, there was a span of 13 bases. CDR3 length equals 15 residues. Germline lookup yields CDR1 DFQATT and CDR2 SNEGSKA (reference sequence). The CDR3 region has the DNA TGCAGTGCTAGACTCCCGGGACGGCATAATTCACCCCTCCACTTT. Protein sequence: CSARLPGRHNSPLHF.

This clonotype was counted only a few times. The chain recombines TRBV6-5 with TRBJ2-1; D unresolved. The CDR3 consists of 15 residues. V lost 2 bases to trimming and J lost 0 bases, with 8 bases between them. Germline CDR1 MNHEY, CDR2 SVGAGI. Written as DNA, the CDR3 is TGTGCCAGCAGTTACCGGTCGGACTCCTACAATGAGCAGTTCTTC. Protein product: CASSYRSDSYNEQFF.

This clonotype was picked up a small number of times. This chain connects TRBV12-3 or TRBV12-4 to TRBJ2-3; D ambiguous. The CDR3 loop spans 14 amino acids. The ends were cut back, 4 bases at V and 4 bases at J, with 12 bases in the middle. CDR3 DNA sequence: TGTGCCAGCAGTTGGGTGGGAAGCTCAGATACGCAGTATTTT. It codes for CASSWVGSSDTQYF.

Comment on this clonotype: A much larger clone sits a single nucleotide away, making a read error possible. The chain is built from TRBV18 and TRBJ2-1, with no clear D. Deletions cut 0 bases from V and 5 bases from J, with 17 bases between. Germline loops: CDR1 KGHSH, CDR2 LQKENI. The CDR3 length is 17 residues. The CDR3 DNA reads as TGTGCCAGCTCACCACCGATTATTCGGGTTCGTCACAATGAGCAGTTCTTC. Translated, it gives CASSPPIIRVRHNEQFF.

The chain employs TRBV4-1 and TRBJ1-3, with D hard to call. The V end lost 3 bases, the J end lost 0 bases, and 6 bases lay between the germline ends. This CDR3 is 14 amino acids long. The germline CDR1 and CDR2 sequences are MGHRA and YSYEKL. Here the CDR3 reads CASSQTFSGNTIYF. The DNA of the CDR3 is TGCGCCAGCAGCCAGACTTTCTCTGGAAACACCATATATTTT.